This TCR beta chain comes out of a study of T cell changes during pregnancy in multiple sclerosis. Profiling relied on immunoSEQ multiplex PCR, and the TCRdb table lists in-frame clones only, not all of them. The sample holds about 12,000 clones; approximately 88% are singletons and the top ten take roughly 8.2%. Trimming removed 0 bases from V and 2 bases from J, with 8 bases in between. Germline V gene lookup returns CDR1 LGHNA and CDR2 YSLEER. The CDR3 covers 16 residues. V usage is TRBV4-3 and J usage is TRBJ2-6; D is perhaps TRBD1 (6 bases). Sequenced material: CD8+ T cells from peripheral blood mononuclear cells, taken in the second trimester of pregnancy. This receptor was obtained from a female donor in good health, enrolled as a control in a pregnancy study. The CDR3 sequence: CASSQDRGTGANVLTF. CDR3 bases: TGCGCCAGCAGCCAAGATAGGGGGACTGGGGCCAACGTCCTGACTTTC.